Following are 25 T cell receptor beta chains from one sample sequenced in a study of shared clonotypes between healthy human individuals. Measured with immunoSEQ multiplex PCR; TCRdb has only the in-frame clones, and not every one. The sample includes roughly 2.4 million clones, around 95% of them seen just once. What was sequenced was naive CD4+ T cells sorted from blood. Subset reported: CD45RA+ positively selected. The receptors stem from a man aged 18 to 29 in good health.

The CDR3 DNA reads TGTGCCAGCAGTCACGGGACAGGGGGGCACGAGCAGTACTTC. It specifies CASSHGTGGHEQYF. The chain carries TRBV6-5 and TRBJ2-7; 11 nucleotides agree with TRBD1. Germline V gene data show CDR1 as MNHEY and CDR2 as SVGAGI. The CDR3 extends over 14 amino acids. V dropped 5 bases and J dropped 5; count of bases not matched to a gene: 5.

To note about this clone: Different DNA sequences within this sample yield the same CDR3. The genes are TRBV5-1 and TRBJ2-5; D not resolved. V was shortened by 1 base and J by 5 bases, with 6 bases between the two germline ends. Germline V gene lookup returns CDR1 SGHRS and CDR2 YFSETQ. The CDR3 is 12 residues long. CDR3: CASSLPAETQYF. The CDR3 DNA reads TGCGCCAGCAGCTTGCCCGCCGAGACCCAGTACTTC.

This sequence joins TRBV30 and TRBJ1-1; D is unclear. CDR1 and CDR2 (germline): GTSNPN, SVGIG (reference sequence). Trimming pared 0 bases from V and 1 base from J, leaving 6 bases between. The CDR3 loop spans 13 amino acids. CDR3 loop: CAWSVWPNTEAFF. CDR3 coding DNA: TGTGCCTGGAGTGTATGGCCGAACACTGAAGCTTTCTTT.

V and J are TRBV7-2 and TRBJ2-3, with TRBD2 identical over 13 bases. With V trimmed by 8 bases and J by 2 bases, 4 bases remained unmatched. The CDR3 has 15 residues. CDR1 and CDR2 from the germline V gene are SGHTA and FQGNSA. CDR3 protein: CASGTSGINTDTQYF. Written as DNA, the CDR3 is TGTGCCAGCGGGACTAGCGGGATAAACACAGATACGCAGTATTTT.

J is TRBJ2-3 and V is TRBV6-6; D may match TRBD1 or TRBD2 (5 bases each). The V end was cut by 5 bases, the J end by 1 base, with 13 bases between. The CDR3 totals 15 residues. Germline assignment: CDR1 MNHNY and CDR2 SVGAGI (reference sequence). The CDR3 region has the DNA TGTGCCAGCAGTACCGGGACCCCCGGCACAGATACGCAGTATTTT. It is translated as CASSTGTPGTDTQYF.

The chain carries TRBV6-5 and TRBJ2-7; D is possibly TRBD2 (5 bases). CDR1 is MNHEY, CDR2 SVGAGI, per germline. This CDR3 comprises 14 residues. V dropped 2 bases and J dropped 0 bases, with 8 bases sitting between them. The CDR3 loop is CASSYGRVSYEQYF. The CDR3 DNA reads as TGTGCCAGCAGTTACGGGCGGGTCTCCTACGAGCAGTACTTC.

This rearrangement joins TRBV6-5 to TRBJ2-3, with 7 positions matching TRBD1. Germline V gives CDR1 MNHEY, CDR2 SVGAGI. This CDR3 is built from 16 residues. V lost 6 bases and J lost 4; bases outside the gene matches: 13. CDR3 region: CASSYPPTGTADTQYF. In DNA, the CDR3 is TGTGCCAGCAGCTACCCTCCGACAGGGACCGCAGATACGCAGTATTTT.

This clone was detected only once. The V and J genes are TRBV21-1 and TRBJ2-1. TRBV21-1 has pseudogene status. There are 14 residues in the CDR3. The CDR3 DNA reads as TGTGCCAGCAGCAAAGCTCCCAAAGGCAATGAGCAGTTCTTC. This gives the protein CASSKAPKGNEQFF.

On this clone: Other DNA sequences within the sample encode an identical CDR3. The rearrangement joins TRBV19 to TRBJ1-6, with TRBD1 matching over 7 bases. With 3 bases clipped from V and 7 bases from J, the junction kept 6 bases outside the gene matches. The length of the CDR3 is 15 residues. Germline loops: CDR1 LNHDA, CDR2 SQIVND (reference sequence). The DNA of the CDR3 is TGTGCCAGTAGTATCGGACAAGGGGGCAATTCACCCCTCCACTTT. This gives the protein CASSIGQGGNSPLHF.

This sequence joins TRBV6-5 and TRBJ1-1; 9 bases align to TRBD1. The CDR3 is made up of 13 amino acids. Trimming at V came to 3 bases and at J to 8 bases, leaving 4 bases not matched to a gene. Germline lookup yields CDR1 MNHEY and CDR2 SVGAGI. The DNA of the CDR3 is TGTGCCAGCAGTTATACAGGGGGCTTCGAAGCTTTCTTT. Protein sequence: CASSYTGGFEAFF.

This chain connects TRBV30 to TRBJ2-3, with 11 bases matching TRBD2. The CDR3 loop spans 15 amino acids. J gave up 6 bases and V 2 bases, and 7 bases lay outside the gene matches. CDR1 is GTSNPN and CDR2 is SVGIG in the germline V gene (reference sequence). The CDR3 loop is CAWSPTSGVWDTQYF. In DNA, the CDR3 is TGTGCCTGGAGTCCGACTAGCGGGGTATGGGATACGCAGTATTTT.

This clone was seen just once. The chain carries TRBV4-1 and TRBJ2-7; 7 bases fit TRBD1. Trimming at V came to 6 bases and at J to 0 bases, leaving 8 bases not matched to a gene. The V gene's germline CDR1 is MGHRA and CDR2 YSYEKL. CDR3 length: 15 residues. CDR3 protein: CASREQGSGSYEQYF. CDR3 nucleotides: TGCGCCAGCAGAGAACAGGGGTCGGGCTCCTACGAGCAGTACTTC.

This sequence joins TRBV4-3 and TRBJ2-3; D gene ambiguous. This CDR3 contains 17 residues. Germline loops: CDR1 LGHNA, CDR2 YSLEER. V gave up 0 bases and J gave up 0 bases, with 13 bases separating them. The CDR3 protein is CASSQDRVVLSTDTQYF. Written as DNA, the CDR3 is TGCGCCAGCAGCCAAGATCGCGTAGTGCTTAGCACAGATACGCAGTATTTT.

In its sample, this clone was seen once. The chain links TRBV2 to TRBJ2-7; the D gene is possibly TRBD1 (5 bases). The CDR3 contains 14 residues. Trimming removed 7 bases from V and 3 bases from J, with 16 bases in between. The germline V gene has CDR1 SNHLY and CDR2 FYNNEI. CDR3 in amino acids: CASNLARESYEQYF. DNA for the CDR3: TGTGCCAGCAATTTAGCCAGGGAAAGCTACGAGCAGTACTTC.

The chain carries TRBV19 and TRBJ1-6; 9 bases are a match to TRBD1. The CDR3 spans 15 residues. J gave up 9 bases and V 5 bases, and 8 bases lay outside the gene matches. Germline V gene sequence: CDR1 LNHDA, CDR2 SQIVND (reference sequence). The CDR3 nucleotides are TGTGCCAGTAGTGAACCGGGACAGGGAAGTTCACCCCTCCACTTT. Translation gives CASSEPGQGSSPLHF.

The chain links TRBV12-5 to TRBJ2-7; tentatively, D is TRBD1 or TRBD2 (6 bases each). Germline V gives CDR1 LGHNT, CDR2 FRNRAP. CDR3 size: 20 residues. Trimming took off 2 bases at V and 3 bases at J, with 29 bases between the two ends. The CDR3 DNA follows: TGTGCTAGTGGTTTGTTCCAAGGACTAATTTTAAGGGACACCGACTACGAGCAGTACTTC. It encodes CASGLFQGLILRDTDYEQYF.

The gene calls are TRBV19 and TRBJ2-7; tentatively, D is TRBD1 (6 bases). The germline CDR1 and CDR2 sequences are LNHDA and SQIVND (reference sequence). V was trimmed by 5 bases and J by 4 bases, leaving 18 bases between them. The CDR3 has 15 amino acids. Here the CDR3 reads CASSSQGRPPYEQYF. The CDR3 DNA is TGTGCCAGTAGTTCCCAGGGGCGTCCCCCTTACGAGCAGTACTTC.

V and J are TRBV30 and TRBJ2-4; a possible D gene is TRBD1 (5 bases). This CDR3 contains 16 residues. The ends were cut back, 8 bases at V and 3 bases at J, with 23 bases in the middle. Germline-derived CDR1 and CDR2 are GTSNPN and SVGIG (reference sequence). CDR3 amino acids: CALVVEGARVKNIQYF. CDR3 DNA sequence: TGTGCCCTCGTCGTCGAAGGGGCCCGGGTCAAAAACATTCAGTACTTC.

The J gene is TRBJ1-4, the V gene TRBV28; D remains unclear. The CDR3 sequence is 11 residues long. V was shortened by 7 bases and J by 6 bases, with 6 bases between the two germline ends. Germline-derived CDR1 and CDR2 are MDHEN and SYDVKM. The CDR3 reads CASKQDEKLFF. The CDR3 bases are TGTGCCAGCAAGCAGGATGAAAAACTGTTTTTT.

About this clone itself: The sample holds other DNA sequences that translate to the same CDR3. V is TRBV5-6 and J is TRBJ2-3; 9 nucleotides align to TRBD1. This CDR3 has 14 residues. J gave up 4 bases and V 3 bases, and 3 bases lay outside the gene matches. In germline, CDR1 is SGHDT, CDR2 YYEEEE. CDR3: CASSSGQGADTQYF. CDR3 sequence (DNA): TGTGCCAGCAGCTCGGGACAGGGTGCAGATACGCAGTATTTT.

This clone showed up just once. The rearrangement links TRBV5-1 to TRBJ2-7; D may correspond to TRBD1 or TRBD2 (5 bases each). This CDR3 is 16 amino acids long. Trimming left V 4 bases short and J 6 bases short, with 23 bases between. Germline CDR1 and CDR2: SGHRS and YFSETQ. The CDR3 DNA is TGCGCCAGCAGCGGAGGACACGCCATCAAAGTGGGCGAGCAGTACTTC. The encoded protein is CASSGGHAIKVGEQYF.

The count of this clone is one. This chain joins TRBV19 and TRBJ2-3; TRBD2 might be the D (6 bases). CDR1 and CDR2 (germline): LNHDA, SQIVND (reference sequence). V gave up 4 bases and J gave up 3 bases, with 11 bases separating them. The CDR3 spans 14 residues. The CDR3 spells CASSKKEGTDTQYF. CDR3 DNA sequence: TGTGCCAGTAGTAAAAAGGAGGGGACAGATACGCAGTATTTT.

This sequence joins TRBV7-6 and TRBJ1-6; D call uncertain. Trimming took 1 base from V and 9 from J, leaving 13 bases between them. The germline V gene has CDR1 SGHVS and CDR2 FNYEAQ. This CDR3 has 15 residues. The CDR3, as DNA: TGTGCCAGCAGCTTAGTCTCTGGTCGTGGTTCACCCCTCCACTTT. It encodes CASSLVSGRGSPLHF.

A remark on this clone: The same CDR3 is also encoded by other DNA sequences in this sample. The V call is TRBV19, the J call TRBJ2-1; no definite D call. CDR1 and CDR2 (germline): LNHDA, SQIVND (reference sequence). The CDR3 is 12 amino acids. With 5 bases removed from V and 4 bases from J, the gap between germline ends came to 6 bases. The CDR3 bases are TGTGCCAGTAGTCCAGGATACAATGAGCAGTTCTTC. Translated: CASSPGYNEQFF.

Worth noting for this clone: Within the sample, other DNA sequences also encode this same CDR3. CDR3 sequence: CATSRDGQPQHF. The DNA of the CDR3 is TGTGCCACCAGCAGAGACGGGCAGCCCCAGCATTTT. The chain joins TRBV15 to TRBJ1-5; no firm D call. The CDR3 sequence is 12 residues long. CDR1 is LNHNV and CDR2 is YYDKDF in the germline V gene (reference sequence). V lost 0 bases and J 7 bases, leaving 4 bases between the germline ends.